This TCR beta chain derives from a study of cytomegalovirus exposure and HLA in healthy donors. Both 60 Vbeta primers and 13 Jbeta primers went into the PCR. The protocol was immunoSEQ multiplex PCR, while the TCRdb copy is restricted to in-frame clones and leaves out a portion. Of about 130,000 clones listed, about 82% are singletons. Study results and caveats: Sequencing likely produced, as an artifact, a cluster of highly shared sequence variants.

This CDR3 has 17 amino acids. The junction had 14 bases not matched to a gene; V was cut back by 3 bases and J by 4 bases. Germline V gives CDR1 SGDLS, CDR2 YYNGEE. This clone was counted a single time. The target antigen is unknown. The sample comprised PBMCs. The TCR was taken from a boy between 10 and 17 years old in good health and CMV-seronegative. The V gene is TRBV9, the J gene TRBJ1-2; 8 bases align to TRBD1. CDR3 sequence: CASSAGLEDRAVYGYTF. The CDR3 coding sequence is TGTGCCAGCAGCGCCGGATTAGAGGACAGGGCAGTCTATGGCTACACCTTC.